Below are 8 T cell receptor beta chains sequenced from a single sample in a study of blood T cells in healthy people across ages. Sample-barcoded 5' priming and a J-beta primer mix drove a second PCR of about 6 to 12 cycles. From the 5' RACE reads, TCRdb called clonotypes with MiXCR, one entry per CDR3 protein. The sample records 1,500,000 or so distinct CDR3 sequences, approximately 43% being singletons. The sample was blood. Every receptor here comes from a young woman in good health.

This clonotype was seen a handful of times. This chain joins TRBV28 and TRBJ2-7, with 8 positions matching TRBD2. With 6 bases clipped from V and 2 bases from J, the junction kept 9 bases outside the gene matches. The CDR3 consists of 15 residues. The germline gives CDR1 MDHEN, CDR2 SYDVKM. CDR3 sequence: CASRVTSGGAYEQYF. The CDR3 DNA reads as TGTGCCAGCAGAGTTACTAGCGGCGGCGCCTACGAGCAGTACTTC.

There are a few counts of this clonotype. The genes are TRBV20-1 and TRBJ2-3; D is ambiguous. The V gene's germline CDR1 is DFQATT and CDR2 SNEGSKA (reference sequence). This CDR3 comprises 12 residues. The V and J ends lost 4 bases and 3 bases respectively, with 8 bases between them. The CDR3 nucleotides read TGCAGTGCTATAAGATCTACAGATACGCAGTATTTT. It codes for CSAIRSTDTQYF.

The chain couples TRBV6-6 to TRBJ2-5; possibly TRBD2 for D (6 bases). Germline values: CDR1 MNHNY, CDR2 SVGAGI (reference sequence). CDR3 size: 14 residues. The V gene lost 0 bases and the J gene lost 3 bases, with 8 bases spanning the gap. The CDR3 reads CASSYSRLEETQYF. CDR3 sequence (DNA): TGTGCCAGCAGTTACTCGAGACTAGAAGAGACCCAGTACTTC.

The V gene is TRBV20-1, the J gene TRBJ1-5, with D possibly being TRBD1 (6 bases). Trimming removed 6 bases at V and 2 bases at J, with 23 bases between. Germline CDR1 DFQATT, CDR2 SNEGSKA (reference sequence). The CDR3 consists of 17 residues. The CDR3 protein is CSAPPAGADVRNQPQHF. In nucleotides, the CDR3 is TGCAGTGCCCCACCGGCGGGGGCCGATGTTCGCAATCAGCCCCAGCATTTT.

This rearrangement joins TRBV29-1 to TRBJ1-1; 8 bases match TRBD1. V was clipped by 6 bases and J by 1 base; unmatched bases: 4. The CDR3 is 13 residues long. Germline lookup yields CDR1 SQVTM and CDR2 ANQGSEA. CDR3 sequence: CSVTRGQNTEAFF. DNA of the CDR3: TGCAGCGTCACCAGGGGGCAGAACACTGAAGCTTTCTTT.

This clonotype was recorded a few times. The rearrangement links TRBV2 to TRBJ1-2, with unresolved D. The germline V and J ends were trimmed by 6 bases and 4 bases, with 18 bases remaining between them. Per the germline V gene, CDR1 is SNHLY and CDR2 is FYNNEI. This CDR3 contains 15 residues. CDR3: CASRHTLQLTYGYTF. The CDR3 bases are TGTGCCAGCAGGCACACCCTACAGCTTACCTATGGCTACACCTTC.

This clonotype was found many times. The gene calls are TRBV7-2 and TRBJ2-7; TRBD1 matches at 8 bases. The CDR3 loop spans 15 amino acids. Per the germline V gene, CDR1 is SGHTA and CDR2 is FQGNSA. J gave up 0 bases and V 9 bases, and 10 bases lay outside the gene matches. The CDR3 is CASSLGTGLSYEQYF. CDR3 bases: TGTGCCAGTAGTCTCGGGACAGGACTCTCCTACGAGCAGTACTTC.

This clonotype was seen just once. The chain joins TRBV18 to TRBJ1-4; no definite D call. V dropped 6 bases and J dropped 8 bases, with 13 bases sitting between them. The CDR3 spans 13 residues. CDR1 and CDR2 from the germline V gene are KGHSH and LQKENI. This CDR3 is CASSAGRLEKLFF. In DNA, the CDR3 is TGTGCCAGCTCGGCTGGACGTTTAGAAAAACTGTTTTTT.